The sequence of this TCR beta chain was determined in a study of blood T cell repertoires in COVID-19. At the level of the study: Acute-phase and convalescent COVID-19 samples originated in the United States, Italy and Spain.

Categorization into cohorts depended on clinical history that participants reported. Germline CDR1 and CDR2: MNHEY and SVGAGI. J was trimmed by 4 bases and V by 6 bases; bases with no gene match: 7. The CDR3 extends over 15 amino acids. The data were produced by immunoSEQ multiplex PCR, yet TCRdb's version contains in-frame clones alone and is incomplete. The table has some 320,000 clones, 89% seen once; the top ten hold less than 3.5%. The V call is TRBV6-5, the J call TRBJ1-4; 8 nucleotides agree with TRBD1. Sequences were obtained from PBMCs or T cells enriched from blood (not recorded which). This receptor was identified in a woman in her forties or fifties who had been exposed to COVID-19. DNA for the CDR3: TGTGCCAGCAGGCACAGGGGGAGTGGTAATGAAAAACTGTTTTTT. Translated: CASRHRGSGNEKLFF.